This T cell receptor beta chain was captured in a study of radiotherapy plus CTLA-4 blockade in lung cancer (dated 2018 in TCRdb). Looking at the study overall: Among enrolled patients, approximately 19% had an objective response and roughly 30% reached disease control. What the authors observed across the whole study: The strongest predictors of response were reported to be early dynamic shifts in blood T cell clones along with a rise in serum interferon-beta following radiation. After treatment with radiotherapy and ipilimumab, TCR clones that originated in tumors expanded in peripheral blood.

Per the germline V gene (reference sequence), SEHNR is the CDR1 and FQNEAQ is the CDR2. The CDR3, from cysteine to phenylalanine, totals 10 residues. This entry keeps only the CDR3 DNA: 30 bases, framed from base 1. The study tested focal radiation therapy combined with CTLA-4 blockade (ipilimumab) in patients with chemo-refractory metastatic non-small-cell lung cancer. As concerns this clone: Its recognized antigen is unknown. Germline and junction disagree at one end, which may indicate a read error.

Libraries came from the immunoSEQ multiplex PCR assay. The table was pulled from immuneACCESS by TCRdb, which kept in-frame rearrangements only. Such tables lose some clones; where checked, under half of the loss comes from unresolved V genes, and the rest has no known cause. The sample table shows about 31,000 clones, and around four fifths are seen once. The top ten clones comprise 6.5% to 9% of the sample. The chain is encoded by TRBV7-9 joined to TRBJ1-2, with no confident D gene call. The clonotype comes from a human donor with non-small cell lung cancer who had stable disease on radiotherapy plus ipilimumab. Sample: peripheral blood, taken from a patient treated with radiotherapy plus ipilimumab. The DNA reads as follows: TGTGCCAGCAGCTTAATCTATGTGTCCTTC. The encoded protein is CASSLIYVSF.